A selection of T cell receptor beta chains follows, all from one sample in a study of T cell repertoires in ileal Crohn's disease. The assay was immunoSEQ multiplex PCR, and TCRdb's table has in-frame clones only and misses some. This sample has about 3,400 clones; about nine tenths occur once, and the top ten carry less than 15%. The sequencing sample was made of ileal tissue. These receptors came from an adult with Crohn's disease. Both conserved end residues are part of each CDR3. Each record gives: CDR3 DNA, CDR3 protein, D gene, clone size, V gene, J gene. The D gene is left open where the match is weak. The size entry is marked missing in some rows and otherwise reads once, few, many or a size class.

CDR3 DNA: TGTGCCACCAGCAGCCGTACCGGGACAGGGGGGACTGAAGCTTTCTTT; CDR3 protein: CATSSRTGTGGTEAFF; D gene: TRBD1; clone size: NA; V gene: TRBV15; J gene: TRBJ1-1
CDR3 DNA: TGCAGCGTTGAAGGCACTAGCGGGAGGGTCGATGAGCAGTTCTTC; CDR3 protein: CSVEGTSGRVDEQFF; D gene: TRBD2; clone size: NA; V gene: TRBV29-1; J gene: TRBJ2-1
CDR3 DNA: TGTGCCAGCAGCTTGGCTAGCAATCAGCCCCAGCATTTT; CDR3 protein: CASSLASNQPQHF; D gene: NA; clone size: NA; V gene: TRBV5-5; J gene: TRBJ1-5
CDR3 DNA: TGTGCCAGCACCTCGGGAACCGGGACAGGGGGTCTCTCCGGGGAGCTGTTTTTT; CDR3 protein: CASTSGTGTGGLSGELFF; D gene: TRBD1; clone size: NA; V gene: TRBV11-3; J gene: TRBJ2-2
CDR3 DNA: TGTGCCAGCTCACCAGATTCTGGCTACACCTTC; CDR3 protein: CASSPDSGYTF; D gene: NA; clone size: NA; V gene: TRBV18; J gene: TRBJ1-2
CDR3 DNA: TGTGCCAGTAGTATTGGGACAGATACGCAGTATTTT; CDR3 protein: CASSIGTDTQYF; D gene: NA; clone size: large; V gene: TRBV19; J gene: TRBJ2-3
CDR3 DNA: TGTGCCAGCTCAGACAACAGGGGCGGTGGCTACACCTTC; CDR3 protein: CASSDNRGGGYTF; D gene: TRBD1; clone size: NA; V gene: TRBV18; J gene: TRBJ1-2
CDR3 DNA: TGTGCCAGCAGCCTCTCGCTGGTACTCAATCAGCCCCAGCATTTT; CDR3 protein: CASSLSLVLNQPQHF; D gene: NA; clone size: NA; V gene: TRBV16; J gene: TRBJ1-5
CDR3 DNA: TGTGCCAGCAGCTTAGCCTCCAGGGTGGACACTGAAGCTTTCTTT; CDR3 protein: CASSLASRVDTEAFF; D gene: NA; clone size: NA; V gene: TRBV7-2; J gene: TRBJ1-1
CDR3 DNA: TGCTCCTCTGGAGTTCCTGGGGCCAACGTCCTGACTTTC; CDR3 protein: CSSGVPGANVLTF; D gene: NA; clone size: NA; V gene: TRBV7-2; J gene: TRBJ2-6